This entry concerns a single T cell receptor (beta chain). Its specificity is not known. This CDR3 is built from 14 residues. V shed 6 bases, J shed 3 bases, and the junction held 7 bases outside the gene matches. Germline CDR1 and CDR2: DFQATT and SNEGSKA (reference sequence). The data were obtained in a study of CD8 T cells in ankylosing spondylitis. Points from the study as a whole: Prior literature has documented some motif variants in synovial fluid and blood from reactive arthritis. Peripheral blood held disease-linked clones only at relatively low frequency, and these were CD8+. Significant enrichment of disease-linked clones was reported in matched ankylosing spondylitis synovial fluid. Made up of under 10 highly homologous variants, a TCR beta motif appeared characteristic of ankylosing spondylitis blood.

It was by quantitative 5'-RACE with molecular barcodes that TCR beta libraries were made. TCRdb re-derived calls from the 5' RACE reads in MiXCR, one entry per CDR3 protein. The sample lists 500,000 to 550,000 distinct CDR3 sequences; about 13% were seen once. The sample taken for sequencing was blood, either unsorted or a sorted T cell fraction (not recorded which). This clonotype originated in a male donor with ankylosing spondylitis. The chain combines TRBV20-1 with TRBJ1-5; 8 nucleotides line up with TRBD1. The CDR3 spells CSALGQGPNQPQHF. In DNA form, the CDR3 reads TGCAGTGCCCTCGGACAGGGACCCAATCAGCCCCAGCATTTT.